The entry below gives a single T cell receptor (beta chain) sequence along with its context. These data belong to a study of T cell changes during pregnancy in multiple sclerosis. The CDR3 contains 14 residues. The germline V gene has CDR1 MNHEY and CDR2 SMNVEV (reference sequence). Trimming removed 3 bases from V and 0 bases from J, with 9 bases in between. Data came from immunoSEQ multiplex PCR; TCRdb stores just in-frame clones and leaves some out. This sample carries some 120,000 clones, roughly 96% of them seen once, and the ten largest clones take over 0.35%. Sequenced here: peripheral blood, sampled after pregnancy. The source is a female donor with multiple sclerosis, enrolled in a pregnancy study. This chain joins TRBV27 and TRBJ2-7; D is perhaps TRBD1 (6 bases). For the CDR3, the DNA is TGTGCCAGCAGTTTCGGACAGAGCTCCTACGAGCAGTACTTC. Amino acid sequence: CASSFGQSSYEQYF.